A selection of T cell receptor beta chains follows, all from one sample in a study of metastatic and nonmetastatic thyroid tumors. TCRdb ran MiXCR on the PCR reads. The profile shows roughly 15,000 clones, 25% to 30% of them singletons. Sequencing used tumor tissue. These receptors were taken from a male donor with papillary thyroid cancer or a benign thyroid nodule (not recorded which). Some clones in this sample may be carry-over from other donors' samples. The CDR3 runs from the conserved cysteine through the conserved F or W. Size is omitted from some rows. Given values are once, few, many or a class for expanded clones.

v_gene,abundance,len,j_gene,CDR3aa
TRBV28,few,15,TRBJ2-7,CASSTSGGGSYEQYF
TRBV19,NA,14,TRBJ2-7,CASIPGQGNGEQYF
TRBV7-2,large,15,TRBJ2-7,CASSLGLAGANEQYF
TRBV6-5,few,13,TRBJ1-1,CASSYGPYGGAFF
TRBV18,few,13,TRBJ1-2,CASSPTVGCDYTF
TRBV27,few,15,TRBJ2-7,CASRREFSVSYERYF
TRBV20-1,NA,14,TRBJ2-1,CSARTSVDYNEQFF
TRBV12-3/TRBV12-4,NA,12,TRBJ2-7,CASSFSPYEQYF
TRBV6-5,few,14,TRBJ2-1,CASSYNGVYNEQFF
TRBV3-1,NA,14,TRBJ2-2,CASIQAGSAGELFF
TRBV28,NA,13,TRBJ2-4,CASSFLGGNIQYF
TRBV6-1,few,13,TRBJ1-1,CASSEARNTEAFF
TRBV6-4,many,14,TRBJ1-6,CASSDSATNSPLHF
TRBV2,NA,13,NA,CASSPQGVDTQYF
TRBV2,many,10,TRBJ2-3,CATEANTQYF
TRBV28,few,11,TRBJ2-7,CASSFRGGQYF
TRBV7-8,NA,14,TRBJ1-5,CASSLAQSTQPQHF
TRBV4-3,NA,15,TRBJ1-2,CASSQEAGAYYGYTF
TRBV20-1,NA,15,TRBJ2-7,CSAKAGLAGTYEQYF
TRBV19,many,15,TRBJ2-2,CASKTRGVGTGELFF
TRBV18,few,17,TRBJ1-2,CASSPPPTGGLNYGYTF
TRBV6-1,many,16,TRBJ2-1,CASRKSTSSDYNEQFF
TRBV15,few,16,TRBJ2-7,CATSREVLPTSYEQYF
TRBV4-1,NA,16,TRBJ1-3,CASSQEALNSGNTIYF
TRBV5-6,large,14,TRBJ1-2,CASTTGGGGYGYTF
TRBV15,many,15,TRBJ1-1,CATSRDPQINTEAFF
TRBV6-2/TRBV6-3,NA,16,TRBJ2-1,CASSPTSPDSYNEQFF
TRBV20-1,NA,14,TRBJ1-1,CSATFTARNTEAFF
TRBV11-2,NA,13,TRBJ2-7,CASSQGAWDEQYF
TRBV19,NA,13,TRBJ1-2,CASSMGWTDGYTF
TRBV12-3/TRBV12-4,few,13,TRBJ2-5,CASSFPPGQTQYF
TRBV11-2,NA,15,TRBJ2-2,CASSLGQGNTGELFF
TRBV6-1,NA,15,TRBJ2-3,CASSPQGWGTDTQYF
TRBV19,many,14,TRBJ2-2,CASSGLTGAGELFF
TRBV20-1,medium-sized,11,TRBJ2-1,CSAEGRTEQFF
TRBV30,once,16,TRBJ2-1,CAWSVLGTSGSNEQFF
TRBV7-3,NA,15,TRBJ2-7,CASSLFGTSSYEQYF
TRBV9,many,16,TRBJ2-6,CASSLSGSTGANVLTF
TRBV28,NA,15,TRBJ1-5,CASIPDRGSTQPQHF
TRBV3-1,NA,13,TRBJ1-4,CASSQGAREKLFF
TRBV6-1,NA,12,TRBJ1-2,CASKDSSSGYTF
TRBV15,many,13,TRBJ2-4,CATSSPGKNIQYF
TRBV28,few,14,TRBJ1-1,CASSLPRGLTEAFF
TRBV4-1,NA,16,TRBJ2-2,CASSQAETDNTGELFF
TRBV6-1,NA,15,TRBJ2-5,CASRPRDRGRETQYF
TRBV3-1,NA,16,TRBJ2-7,CASSRTDRAGSYEQYF
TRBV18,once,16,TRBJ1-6,CASSPGTGQGNSPLHF
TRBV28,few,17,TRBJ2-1,CASSLFPDPIKFNEQFF